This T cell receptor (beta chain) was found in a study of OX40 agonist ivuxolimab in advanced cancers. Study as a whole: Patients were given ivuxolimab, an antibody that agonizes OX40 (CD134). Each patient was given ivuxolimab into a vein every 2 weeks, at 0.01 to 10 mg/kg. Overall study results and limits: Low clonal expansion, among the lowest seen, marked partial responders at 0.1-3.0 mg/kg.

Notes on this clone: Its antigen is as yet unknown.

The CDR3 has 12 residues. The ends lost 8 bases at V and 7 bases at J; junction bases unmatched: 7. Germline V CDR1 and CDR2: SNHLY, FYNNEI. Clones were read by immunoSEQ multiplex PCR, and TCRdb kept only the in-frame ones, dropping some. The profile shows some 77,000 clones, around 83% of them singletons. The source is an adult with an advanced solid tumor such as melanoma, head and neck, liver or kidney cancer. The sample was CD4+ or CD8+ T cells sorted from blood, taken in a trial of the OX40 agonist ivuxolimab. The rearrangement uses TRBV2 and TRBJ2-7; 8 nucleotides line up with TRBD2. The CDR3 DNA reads TGTGCCAGCGGAGCGGGAGAGAAAGAGCAGTACTTC. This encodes CASGAGEKEQYF.